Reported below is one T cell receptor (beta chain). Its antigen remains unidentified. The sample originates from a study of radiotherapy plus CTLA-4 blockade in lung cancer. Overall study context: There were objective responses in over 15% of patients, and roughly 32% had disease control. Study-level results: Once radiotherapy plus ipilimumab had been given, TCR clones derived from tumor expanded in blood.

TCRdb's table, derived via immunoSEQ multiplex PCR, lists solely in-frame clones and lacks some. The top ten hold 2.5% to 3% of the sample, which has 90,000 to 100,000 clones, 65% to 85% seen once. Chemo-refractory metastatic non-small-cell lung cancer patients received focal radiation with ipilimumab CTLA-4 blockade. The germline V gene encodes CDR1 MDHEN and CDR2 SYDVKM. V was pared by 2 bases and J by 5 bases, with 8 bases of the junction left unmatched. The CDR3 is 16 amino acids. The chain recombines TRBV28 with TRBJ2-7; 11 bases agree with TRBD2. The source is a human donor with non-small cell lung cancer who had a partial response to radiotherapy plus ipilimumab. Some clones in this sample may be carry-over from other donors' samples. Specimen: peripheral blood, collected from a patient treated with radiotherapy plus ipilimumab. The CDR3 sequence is CASSLVAGGLGDEQYF. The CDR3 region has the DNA TGTGCCAGCAGTTTAGTAGCGGGAGGGCTTGGAGACGAGCAGTACTTC.